The 5 T cell receptor beta chains in this list originate from one sample, sequenced in a study of control samples from healthy donors and cancer patients. Sequenced by immunoSEQ multiplex PCR; TCRdb stores in-frame clones only, minus some. The table shows about 80,000 clones, with 75% to 85% occurring only once. Material: PBMCs. The receptors come from a man in his sixties with head and neck cancer.

The rearrangement joins TRBV7-6 to TRBJ2-3; weak D call: TRBD2 (6 bases). CDR3 size: 15 residues. The V end lost 1 base, the J end lost 3 bases, and 11 bases lay between the germline ends. Germline values: CDR1 SGHVS, CDR2 FNYEAQ. This CDR3 reads CASSLGSGVTDTQYF. The CDR3, as DNA: TGTGCCAGCAGCTTAGGGTCGGGAGTAACAGATACGCAGTATTTT.

This chain joins TRBV27 and TRBJ1-2; 8 bases are shared with TRBD1. The CDR3 length is 18 residues. Germline CDR1 MNHEY, CDR2 SMNVEV (reference sequence). V was clipped by 3 bases and J by 2 bases; unmatched bases: 14. CDR3 residues: CASSFSGRGRASNYGYTF. DNA for the CDR3: TGTGCCAGCAGTTTCTCGGGCAGGGGGCGAGCTTCAAACTATGGCTACACCTTC.

This sequence joins TRBV25-1 and TRBJ2-6; no clear D gene. This CDR3 region has 15 residues. Germline CDR1 MGHDK, CDR2 SYGVNS. Trimming removed 2 bases at V and 2 bases at J, with 7 bases between. The DNA of the CDR3 is TGTGCCAGCAGTGAAGGGCAGCCTGGGGCCAACGTCCTGACTTTC. It encodes CASSEGQPGANVLTF.

Note on this clone: The sample carries other DNA sequences with the same CDR3. CDR3 sequence: CATSDRMGDTQYF. DNA of the CDR3: TGTGCCACCAGCGACAGAATGGGAGATACGCAGTATTTT. The chain couples TRBV24-1 to TRBJ2-3; D possibly corresponds to TRBD1 (5 bases). V was cut by 7 bases and J by 5 bases, with 12 bases left in between. This CDR3 has 13 residues. CDR1 is KGHDR and CDR2 is SFDVKD in the germline V gene.

J is TRBJ1-1 and V is TRBV19; D might be TRBD1 (5 bases). The V end lost 1 base, the J end lost 6 bases, and 12 bases lay between the germline ends. CDR1 LNHDA and CDR2 SQIVND come from the germline V gene (reference sequence). The CDR3 length is 14 residues. CDR3 region: CASSIGAPGAEAFF. The CDR3 coding sequence is TGTGCCAGTAGTATAGGGGCCCCGGGGGCTGAAGCTTTCTTT.